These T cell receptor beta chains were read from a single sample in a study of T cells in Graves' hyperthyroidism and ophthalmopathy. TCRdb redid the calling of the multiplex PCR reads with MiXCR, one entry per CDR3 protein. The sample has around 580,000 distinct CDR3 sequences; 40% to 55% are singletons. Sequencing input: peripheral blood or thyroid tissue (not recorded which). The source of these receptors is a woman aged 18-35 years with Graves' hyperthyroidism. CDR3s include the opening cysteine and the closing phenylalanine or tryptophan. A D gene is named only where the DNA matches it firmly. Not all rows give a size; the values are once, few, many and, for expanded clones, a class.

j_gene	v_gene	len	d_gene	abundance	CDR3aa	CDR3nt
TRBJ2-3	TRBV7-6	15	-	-	CASSLILGRTDTQYF	TGTGCCAGCAGCTTAATACTTGGCCGCACAGATACGCAGTATTTT
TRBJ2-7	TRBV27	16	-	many	CASSPNQGSRIYEQYF	TGTGCCAGCAGTCCCAATCAGGGGAGTAGAATCTACGAGCAGTACTTC
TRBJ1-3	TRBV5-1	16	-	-	CASSSGRAVLGNTIYF	TGCGCCAGCAGCTCCGGAAGGGCAGTCCTCGGAAACACCATATATTTT
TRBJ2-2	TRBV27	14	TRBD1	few	CASTPGQGTGELFF	TGTGCCAGCACCCCGGGACAGGGAACCGGGGAGCTGTTTTTT
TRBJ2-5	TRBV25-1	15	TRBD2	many	CASSEPGLAEETQYF	TGTGCCAGCAGTGAACCCGGACTAGCGGAAGAGACCCAGTACTTC
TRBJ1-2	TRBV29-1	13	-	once	CSYFRGLNYGYTF	TGCAGTTACTTTCGGGGGCTTAACTATGGCTACACCTTC
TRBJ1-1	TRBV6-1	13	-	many	CASSAWTDTEAFF	TGTGCCAGCAGTGCATGGACAGACACTGAAGCTTTCTTT
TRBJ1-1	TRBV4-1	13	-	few	CASSPLGGSGAFF	TGCGCCAGCAGCCCCCTGGGGGGGTCGGGAGCTTTCTTT
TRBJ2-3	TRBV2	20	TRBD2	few	CASSEAWGLARRQSTDTQYF	TGTGCCAGCAGTGAAGCGTGGGGACTAGCGCGCCGACAGAGCACAGATACGCAGTATTTT
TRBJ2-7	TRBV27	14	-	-	CASSSTGPSNEQYF	TGTGCCAGCAGTTCAACAGGTCCCTCGAACGAGCAGTACTTC
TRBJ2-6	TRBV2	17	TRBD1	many	CARLGTEDRSGANVLTF	TGTGCCAGACTTGGGACAGAGGACCGCTCTGGGGCCAACGTCCTGACTTTC
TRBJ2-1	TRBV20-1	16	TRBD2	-	CSASTAGGPGYNEQFF	TGCAGTGCTAGTACAGCGGGAGGGCCGGGCTACAATGAGCAGTTCTTC
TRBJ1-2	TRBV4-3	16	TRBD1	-	CASSQEGTGVDYGYTF	TGCGCCAGCAGCCAAGAGGGGACAGGGGTAGACTATGGCTACACCTTC
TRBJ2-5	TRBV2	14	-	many	CASRHGDFQETQYF	TGTGCCAGCAGGCATGGAGACTTCCAAGAGACCCAGTACTTC
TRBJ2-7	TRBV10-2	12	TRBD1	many	CAIRQGAGEQYF	TGCGCCATTCGACAGGGGGCAGGCGAGCAGTACTTC
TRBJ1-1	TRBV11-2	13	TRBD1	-	CASPRGAYTEAFF	TGTGCCAGCCCCAGGGGGGCTTACACTGAAGCTTTCTTT
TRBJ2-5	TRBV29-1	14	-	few	CSVTHRGGQETQYF	TGCAGCGTCACACACAGGGGGGGGCAAGAGACCCAGTACTTC
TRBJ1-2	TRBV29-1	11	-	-	CSVVANYGYTF	TGCAGCGTCGTAGCTAACTATGGCTACACCTTC
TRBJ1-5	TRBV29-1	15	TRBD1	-	CSAIGTGDSNQPQHF	TGCAGCGCCATTGGGACAGGGGATAGCAATCAGCCCCAGCATTTT
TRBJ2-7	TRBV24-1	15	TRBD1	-	CATSDPGQGRHEQYF	TGTGCCACCAGTGATCCGGGACAGGGGCGACACGAGCAGTACTTC
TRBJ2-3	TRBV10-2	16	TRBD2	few	CASSEMAGGSTDTQYF	TGCGCCAGCAGTGAAATGGCGGGAGGGAGCACAGATACGCAGTATTTT
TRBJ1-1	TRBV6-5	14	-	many	CASSPQQLYTEAFF	TGTGCCAGCAGCCCACAACAGCTTTACACTGAAGCTTTCTTT
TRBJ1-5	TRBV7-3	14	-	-	CASSPDTGNQPQHF	TGTGCCAGCAGCCCTGACACCGGGAATCAGCCCCAGCATTTT
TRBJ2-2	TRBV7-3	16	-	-	CASSLYGTPNTGELFF	TGTGCCAGCAGCTTGTACGGGACACCGAACACCGGGGAGCTGTTTTTT
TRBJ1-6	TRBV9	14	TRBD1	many	CASHRQGHNSPLHF	TGTGCCAGTCATCGACAGGGTCATAATTCACCCCTCCACTTT
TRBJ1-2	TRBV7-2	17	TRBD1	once	CASSSTGTGGIDYGYTF	TGTGCCAGCAGCTCAACCGGGACAGGGGGCATAGACTATGGCTACACCTTC
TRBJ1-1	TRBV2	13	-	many	CARRQRENTEAFF	TGTGCCAGAAGACAGAGGGAGAACACTGAAGCTTTCTTT
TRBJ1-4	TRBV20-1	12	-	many	CSASFGSEKLFF	TGCAGTGCTAGTTTCGGGAGTGAAAAACTGTTTTTT
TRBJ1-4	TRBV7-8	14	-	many	CASSLRTNGEKLFF	TGTGCCAGCAGCTTACGCACTAACGGGGAAAAACTGTTTTTT
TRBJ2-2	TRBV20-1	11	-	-	CSARGEGELFF	TGCAGTGCTAGGGGGGAAGGGGAGCTGTTTTTT
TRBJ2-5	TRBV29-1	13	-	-	CSAYPAVGETQYF	TGCAGCGCCTACCCAGCGGTTGGGGAGACCCAGTACTTC
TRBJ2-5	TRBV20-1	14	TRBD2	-	CSARPGGQQETQYF	TGCAGTGCTAGACCGGGAGGGCAGCAAGAGACCCAGTACTTC
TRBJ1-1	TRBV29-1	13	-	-	CSRPQGGDTEAFF	TGCAGCCGACCACAGGGAGGGGACACTGAAGCTTTCTTT
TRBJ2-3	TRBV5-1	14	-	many	CASSKGGPEDTQYF	TGCGCCAGCAGTAAGGGGGGTCCTGAAGATACGCAGTATTTT
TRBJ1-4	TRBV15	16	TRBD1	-	CAASSQLTGTSEKLFF	TGTGCCGCCAGCAGTCAGCTGACAGGGACAAGTGAAAAACTGTTTTTT
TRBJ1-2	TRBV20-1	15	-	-	CSARDLGGTGYGYTF	TGCAGTGCTAGAGATCTGGGCGGGACCGGGTATGGCTACACCTTC
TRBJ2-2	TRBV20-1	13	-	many	CSAGGGNTGELFF	TGCAGTGCCGGAGGGGGGAACACCGGGGAGCTGTTTTTT
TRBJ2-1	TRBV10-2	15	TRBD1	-	CASSRGTDAFGEQFF	TGCGCCAGCAGTCGTGGGACAGACGCCTTTGGTGAGCAGTTCTTC
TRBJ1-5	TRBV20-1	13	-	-	CSAPSDSNQPQHF	TGCAGCGCTCCGTCGGATAGCAATCAGCCCCAGCATTTT
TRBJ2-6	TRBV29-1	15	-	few	CSVGTAISGANVLTF	TGCAGCGTTGGGACAGCGATCTCTGGGGCCAACGTCCTGACTTTC
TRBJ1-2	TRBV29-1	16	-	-	CSVESGEGYNEYGYTF	TGCAGCGTTGAGTCGGGGGAGGGGTACAATGAGTATGGCTACACCTTC
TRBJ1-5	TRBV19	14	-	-	CASSIDRFNQPQHF	TGTGCCAGTAGTATCGACAGGTTCAATCAGCCCCAGCATTTT
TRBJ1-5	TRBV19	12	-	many	CAVGVTNQPQHF	TGTGCCGTGGGGGTCACGAATCAGCCCCAGCATTTT
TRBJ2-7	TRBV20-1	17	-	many	CSARYSTRRAGSYEQYF	TGCAGTGCTAGATACTCGACCCGGCGGGCGGGGTCCTACGAGCAGTACTTC
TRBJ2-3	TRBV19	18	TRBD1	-	CASSIGSIQGWSTDTQYF	TGTGCCAGTAGTATCGGATCAATACAGGGGTGGAGCACAGATACGCAGTATTTT
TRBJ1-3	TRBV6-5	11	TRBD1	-	CASRTGGTIYF	TGTGCCAGCAGAACAGGGGGCACCATATATTTT
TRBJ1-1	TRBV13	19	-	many	CASSFGSWDGGQGRTEAFF	TGTGCCAGCAGCTTTGGGTCATGGGATGGGGGGCAGGGAAGGACTGAAGCTTTCTTT
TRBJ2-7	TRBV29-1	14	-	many	CSVGALGGYYEQYF	TGCAGCGTTGGGGCTCTCGGAGGGTACTACGAGCAGTACTTC